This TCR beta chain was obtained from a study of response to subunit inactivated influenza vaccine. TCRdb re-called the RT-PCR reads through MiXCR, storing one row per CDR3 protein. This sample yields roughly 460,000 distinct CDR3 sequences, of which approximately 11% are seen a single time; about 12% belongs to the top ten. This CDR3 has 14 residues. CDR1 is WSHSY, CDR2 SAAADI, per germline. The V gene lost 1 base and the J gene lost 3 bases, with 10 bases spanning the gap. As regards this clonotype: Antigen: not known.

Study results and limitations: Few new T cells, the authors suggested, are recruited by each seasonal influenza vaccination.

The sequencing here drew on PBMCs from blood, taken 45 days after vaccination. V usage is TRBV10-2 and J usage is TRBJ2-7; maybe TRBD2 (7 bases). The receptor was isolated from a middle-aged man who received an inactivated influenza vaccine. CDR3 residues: CASSELGGLYEQYF. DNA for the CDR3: TGCGCCAGCAGTGAGTTGGGGGGGCTCTACGAGCAGTACTTC.